The following is a TCR beta chain sequence with its context. There is no known antigen for this receptor. Base qualities are not recorded, but no much larger clone differs from it by a single base. TCRbeta CDR3 regions were amplified from genomic DNA using the immunoSEQ Assay, a bias-controlled multiplex PCR. The paper's processing steps were these. Within the assay, amplification of reference gene primers was used to estimate how many nucleated cells each sample contained. Sequence reads were collapsed and filtered to measure the absolute abundance of every unique TCRbeta CDR3 rearrangement. For each sample, productive Simpson clonality was calculated by taking the square root of Simpson's diversity index across productive rearrangements. TCRdb took this table from immuneACCESS and kept in-frame rearrangements with V and J called. Such tables lack part of the clones; where checked against another copy, unresolved V genes explain under half of the gap, and the rest is unexplained. The V and J calls and the clone size are those of that table, but D and trimming were determined from the DNA. The table for this sample lists about 140,000 clones; approximately 80% of them were counted only once. The ten largest clones capture roughly 15% of the sample.

Compared with germline, V lacks 4 bases and J lacks 8 bases; bases without a gene match: 13. The CDR3 sequence holds 18 residues, the cysteine and phenylalanine included. The only DNA kept is the CDR3, 54 bases in frame from the first base. CDR1 and CDR2 are drawn from the germline V gene: MNHNS, SASEGT. The data were taken from a study of blood T cell repertoires in COVID-19 (TCRdb year 2020). Looking at the study overall: The collaborator samples originated in the United States, Italy and Spain and spanned the acute and convalescent phases of COVID-19. The prospective study material was composed of cDNA or gDNA derived from T cells, B-cell-depleted T cells, or PBMCs. The dataset comprised deeply sampled blood TCRbeta repertoires from subjects exposed to, actively infected with, or recovered from COVID-19. A freely available public database, intended as a resource for researchers studying the immune response to SARS-CoV-2, is where the repertoires were released. The samples were drawn from the first 160 participants of the ongoing ImmuneRACE study and from 1,200 or so subjects provided by 6 global collaborators. A de-identified subject ID, COVID-19 status, age in years and sex were almost always included in the sample metadata. Where available, HLA class I and class II types were taken from metadata supplied by the sample provider and were not determined by assay-based typing.

On the study overall, not on this receptor specifically: The quantity of clinical and demographic metadata differed by source and by participant and was supplied without curation.

Collaborating institutions collected whole blood in K2EDTA tubes following their own protocols. For TCRbeta analysis, collaborators shipped samples as frozen whole blood, isolated PBMCs, or DNA extracted from either of those sample types. The sequencing input was peripheral blood. This chain joins TRBV6-1 to TRBJ2-1; TRBD2 aligns with 14 central bases. The receptor's source is a man aged 50-60 years with acute or convalescent COVID-19. The base sequence is TGTGCCAGCAGTGTTAGGAGTGGGACTAGCGGGGGTACGGATGAGCAGTTCTTC. Translated, it reads CASSVRSGTSGGTDEQFF.